This paragraph reports one T cell receptor (beta chain). One end of the junction fails to match germline, which may point to a read error. From 500 ng of total RNA, TCR beta-specific cDNA was reverse-transcribed using a constant-region primer. Three nested multiplex PCR rounds, a slightly modified ARM-PCR, produced the libraries for TCR beta. Amplification in the first two PCR rounds was performed using TRBV1-TRBV30 forward primers and a C-beta reverse primer for around 9 cycles each. MiXCR, run by TCRdb on the multiplex PCR reads, gives a single entry per CDR3 protein. This sample has about 41,000 distinct CDR3 sequences, with around 72% found just once. The data originate from a study of tumor-infiltrating lymphocytes in primary liver carcinoma. Both RNA and DNA were isolated together from about 21-30 mg of bulk tissue that had not been sorted. Germline V gene sequence: CDR1 SQVTM, CDR2 ANQGSEA. There are 16 residues in the CDR3.

The receptor was isolated from a middle-aged man with primary liver carcinoma and hepatitis B virus infection. The source material was liver tumor tissue from sampling region 2. As to subset: tumor region T2, inferior pole. The gene calls are TRBV29-1 and TRBJ2-7, with TRBD2 matching over 13 bases. CDR3 in amino acids: CIARTSGSSGHYEQYF. CDR3 sequence (DNA): TGCATCGCGCGGACTAGCGGGAGCTCAGGACACTACGAGCAGTATTTC.